The 12 T cell receptor beta chains below come from one sample, sequenced in a study of cytomegalovirus exposure and HLA in healthy donors (dated by TCRdb to 2017 to 2019). Libraries were made using the immunoSEQ multiplex PCR assay. For the multiplex PCR, a mixture combining 60 forward primers for TCR Vbeta segments and 13 reverse primers for TCR Jbeta segments was used. The table was pulled from immuneACCESS by TCRdb, which kept in-frame rearrangements only. Such tables lose some clones; where checked, under half of the loss comes from unresolved V genes, and the rest has no known cause. In all, the sample holds about 110,000 clones, and roughly 80% of those were seen once. The top ten clonotypes cover 7.7% of the sample. The material sequenced was PBMCs. These receptors all come from a woman between 50 and 59 years old in good health and CMV-seropositive.

To note about this clone: One end of the junction varies from germline; a read error may be responsible. This rearrangement joins TRBV7-4 to TRBJ1-3, with 7 bases lining up with TRBD1. CDR1 SGHVT and CDR2 SQSDAQ come from the germline V gene. The CDR3 consists of 18 residues. CDR3 in amino acids: CATSLGGCEGAVGNTIYF. DNA for the CDR3: TGTGCCACCAGCTTAGGGGGGTGCGAGGGGGCGGTTGGAAACACCATATATTTT.

The rearrangement uses TRBV7-3 and TRBJ2-1, with TRBD2 matching over 8 bases. Germline CDR1 SGHTA, CDR2 FQGTGA. CDR3 length equals 15 residues. Trimming at V came to 5 bases and at J to 6 bases, leaving 9 bases not matched to a gene. The CDR3 region is CASSPAAGGINEQFF. The CDR3 DNA reads as TGTGCCAGCAGCCCGGCCGCGGGAGGTATCAATGAGCAGTTCTTC. The full variable domain, in which reference TRBV7-3 and TRBJ2-1 provide the parts outside the CDR3, is GAGVSQTPSNKVTEKGKYVELRCDPISGHTALYWYRQSLGQGPEFLIYFQGTGAADDSGLPNDRFFAVRPEGSVSTLKIQRTERGDSAVYLCASSPAAGGINEQFFGPGTRLTVL.

The rearrangement links TRBV10-3 to TRBJ2-3, with 7 bases that match TRBD1. The CDR3 has 15 amino acids. Germline V gene data show CDR1 as ENHRY and CDR2 as SYGVKD. With V trimmed by 10 bases and J by 4 bases, 14 bases remained unmatched. The CDR3 region has the DNA TGTGCCAGCTCCCCGAACAGGGGAGTGGCAGATACGCAGTATTTT. Residues: CASSPNRGVADTQYF.

V usage is TRBV23-1 and J usage is TRBJ2-7; D not resolved. TRBV23-1 is sorted into the ORF group, with uncertain function. This CDR3 contains 16 residues. Between the trimmed V and J ends, which lost 0 bases and 2 bases, there was a span of 14 bases. The CDR3 loop reads CASSQSWPLHPYEQYF. The CDR3 bases are TGCGCCAGCAGTCAATCCTGGCCCCTGCACCCCTACGAGCAGTACTTC.

The rearrangement joins TRBV27 to TRBJ2-7, with 12 bases matching TRBD2. CDR1 is MNHEY and CDR2 is SMNVEV in the germline V gene (reference sequence). This CDR3 has 18 residues. The V gene end was trimmed by 3 bases and the J gene end by 2 bases; junction bases not matched to a gene: 11. The CDR3 loop reads CASSLATSGSRFTYEQYF. DNA for the CDR3: TGTGCCAGCAGTTTGGCGACTAGCGGGAGTAGGTTTACCTACGAGCAGTACTTC.

The chain links TRBV6-5 to TRBJ1-4, with D maybe TRBD1 (5 bases). The germline gives CDR1 MNHEY, CDR2 SVGAGI. V lost 6 bases and J 0 bases, leaving 11 bases between the germline ends. The CDR3 totals 15 residues. CDR3 sequence reads: CASSDGGATNEKLFF. CDR3 DNA: TGTGCCAGCAGCGACGGGGGGGCAACTAATGAAAAACTGTTTTTT.

The V and J genes are TRBV7-6 and TRBJ1-2; TRBD1 is a possible D gene (5 bases). CDR1 is SGHVS, CDR2 FNYEAQ, per germline. The CDR3 is 14 amino acids. V was trimmed by 5 bases and J by 8 bases, leaving 18 bases between them. The CDR3 bases are TGTGCCAGCAGCCCCCGGCAAGGGGCGCTGGGCTACACCTTC. Protein: CASSPRQGALGYTF.

Note on this clone: At one end the junction does not follow the germline gene, possibly because of a read error. V and J are TRBV19 and TRBJ2-5; no firm D call. From germline, CDR1 is LNHDA and CDR2 SQIVND (reference sequence). This CDR3 region has 13 residues. CDR3 nucleotides: TGTGCCAGTAGTTCGACCGGAAGAGAGGCCCAGTACTTC. Translating gives CASSSTGREAQYF.

J is TRBJ2-1 and V is TRBV4-2; 10 bases match TRBD2. V dropped 5 bases and J dropped 7; count of bases not matched to a gene: 14. Looked up from germline, CDR1 is LGHNA and CDR2 is YNFKEQ. This CDR3 spans 17 amino acids. The CDR3 spells CASSFGYLSGGPNEQFF. DNA for the CDR3: TGTGCCAGCAGCTTCGGCTATCTTAGCGGGGGGCCTAATGAGCAGTTCTTC.

This clone has only a few counts. The chain has TRBV7-8 and TRBJ2-5, with D unclear. The CDR3 consists of 13 residues. V was trimmed by 3 bases and J by 2 bases, leaving 7 bases between them. CDR1 is SGHVS, CDR2 FQNEAQ, per germline. CDR3 in amino acids: CASSLPAQETQYF. The CDR3 DNA is TGTGCCAGCAGCTTGCCAGCGCAAGAGACCCAGTACTTC.

The chain uses TRBV9 and TRBJ2-3; 13 bases match TRBD2. V was clipped by 4 bases and J by 6 bases; unmatched bases: 14. CDR3 size: 18 residues. Germline CDR1 SGDLS, CDR2 YYNGEE. CDR3 in DNA: TGTGCCAGCAGCCCACGGACTAGCGGGAGCCCGATGTATGATACGCAGTATTTT. Its translation is CASSPRTSGSPMYDTQYF.

This clone was observed a single time. The genes are TRBV27 and TRBJ1-1; unclear D gene. CDR1 is MNHEY and CDR2 is SMNVEV in the germline V gene (reference sequence). There are 14 residues in the CDR3. Between the trimmed V and J ends, which lost 4 bases and 5 bases, there was a span of 14 bases. The chain's CDR3 is CASSSWGALTEAFF. For the CDR3, the DNA is TGTGCCAGCAGTTCATGGGGAGCGCTGACTGAAGCTTTCTTT.